These 30 T cell receptor beta chains were all obtained from the same sample, sequenced in a study of blood T cell repertoires in COVID-19. TCRdb keeps only in-frame clones here, not all; method: immunoSEQ multiplex PCR. The sample contains 200,000 or so clones, 80% to 85% of which appear only once. Sequences were obtained from PBMCs or T cells enriched from blood (not recorded which). These receptor sequences come from a man aged 35-49 years who had recovered from COVID-19.

This chain connects TRBV4-2 to TRBJ2-1, with TRBD1 identical over 7 bases. Germline assignment: CDR1 LGHNA and CDR2 YNFKEQ. Trimming at V came to 4 bases and at J to 9 bases, leaving 15 bases not matched to a gene. The CDR3 length is 16 residues. The CDR3 loop is CASSPLGDRENGEQFF. The CDR3 DNA reads as TGTGCCAGCAGCCCCCTCGGAGACAGGGAAAACGGTGAGCAGTTCTTC.

Worth noting for this clone: At one end the junction does not follow the germline gene, possibly because of a read error. V usage is TRBV7-8 and J usage is TRBJ2-1; 8 bases map to TRBD2. Germline CDR1 SGHVS, CDR2 FQNEAQ. This CDR3 has 17 residues. The DNA of the CDR3 is TGTGCCAGCAGCGTAGCCGGCGGGGGGATTACCTACAATGAGCAGTTCTTC. Translation: CASSVAGGGITYNEQFF.

The rearrangement links TRBV4-3 to TRBJ1-1; perhaps TRBD1 as D (6 bases). This CDR3 has 16 amino acids. CDR1 and CDR2 from the germline V gene are LGHNA and YSLEER. Trimming pared 3 bases from V and 2 bases from J, leaving 16 bases between. The CDR3 here is CASSQGQGRGNTEAFF. In DNA form, the CDR3 reads TGCGCCAGCAGCCAGGGCCAGGGGAGAGGAAACACTGAAGCTTTCTTT.

CDR3 sequence (DNA): TGCAGCGTCGACAGGGACACCGGTACGCAGTATTTT. Amino acids: CSVDRDTGTQYF. This chain links TRBV29-1 with TRBJ2-3; 7 bases line up with TRBD1. Germline trimming cut 6 bases from V and 8 bases from J; bases unmatched to any gene: 8. This CDR3 region has 12 residues. Germline values: CDR1 SQVTM, CDR2 ANQGSEA.

The V call is TRBV7-9, the J call TRBJ1-5; possibly TRBD1 for D (5 bases). The CDR3 is 16 amino acids. Germline V lookup: CDR1 SEHNR, CDR2 FQNEAQ (reference sequence). The germline V and J ends were trimmed by 1 base and 3 bases, with 13 bases remaining between them. The CDR3 bases are TGTGCCAGCAGCTTAGGGGTTGGAGGGGTCAATCAGCCCCAGCATTTT. Translating gives CASSLGVGGVNQPQHF.

The chain combines TRBV19 with TRBJ1-2; unclear D gene. The CDR3 covers 16 residues. CDR1 LNHDA and CDR2 SQIVND come from the germline V gene (reference sequence). Deletions cut 1 base from V and 8 bases from J, with 20 bases between. CDR3: CASSIAPGSTTGGYTF. DNA of the CDR3: TGTGCCAGTAGTATAGCCCCGGGGAGTACCACCGGAGGCTACACCTTC.

This clone appeared once. V is TRBV4-1 and J is TRBJ2-1; unclear D gene. Deletions cut 3 bases from V and 1 base from J, with 13 bases between. This CDR3 spans 16 amino acids. CDR1 is MGHRA and CDR2 is YSYEKL in the germline V gene. The CDR3 loop reads CASSQTALLSYNEQFF. CDR3 bases: TGCGCCAGCAGCCAGACTGCCCTACTGTCCTACAATGAGCAGTTCTTC.

This chain connects TRBV19 to TRBJ1-1, with a weak D call TRBD1 (5 bases). Germline CDR1 and CDR2: LNHDA and SQIVND (reference sequence). The CDR3 length is 16 residues. Trimming cost V 7 bases and J 0 bases, with 18 bases left between them. In DNA form, the CDR3 reads TGTGCCAGTATGGTTATGGGGCAGAGACTGAACACTGAAGCTTTCTTT. The encoded protein is CASMVMGQRLNTEAFF.

This chain links TRBV4-2 with TRBJ1-2; D unclear. Germline CDR1 LGHNA, CDR2 YNFKEQ. This CDR3 is 15 amino acids long. Trimming left V 1 base short and J 6 bases short, with 15 bases between. CDR3 nucleotides: TGTGCCAGCAGCCAAGTGGACGCCGACGGGGATGGCTACACCTTC. This sequence encodes CASSQVDADGDGYTF.

As to this clone: The sample carries other DNA sequences with the same CDR3. The V call is TRBV5-1, the J call TRBJ2-3; 11 bases map to TRBD1. The germline V gene encodes CDR1 SGHRS and CDR2 YFSETQ. This CDR3 has 15 amino acids. The trim removed 4 bases at V and 5 bases at J, leaving 6 bases unmatched. CDR3 DNA: TGCGCCAGCAGCCTTGGACAGGGGGCGGGAGATACGCAGTATTTT. This gives the protein CASSLGQGAGDTQYF.

The gene calls are TRBV3-1 (or the pseudogene TRBV3-2) and TRBJ1-6; D is possibly TRBD1 (5 bases). Germline CDR1 reads LGHDT; CDR2 reads YNNKEL (reference sequence). The V and J ends lost 7 bases and 10 bases respectively, with 20 bases between them. The CDR3 runs to 15 residues. This CDR3 is CASTFSQGGWSPLHF. CDR3 DNA: TGTGCCAGCACCTTCTCCCAGGGAGGGTGGTCACCCCTCCACTTT.

The chain combines TRBV6-6 with TRBJ1-2; TRBD1 agrees at 9 bases. The CDR3 is 14 amino acids. Germline V gives CDR1 MNHNY, CDR2 SVGAGI (reference sequence). V was pared by 2 bases and J by 8 bases, with 6 bases of the junction left unmatched. CDR3 in DNA: TGTGCCAGCAGTTACCAGGACAGGGGCGAGGGCTACACCTTC. Protein: CASSYQDRGEGYTF.

This clone was detected a few times. The chain employs TRBV7-2 and TRBJ2-3, with 8 bases that match TRBD2. Germline V CDR1 and CDR2: SGHTA, FQGNSA. The CDR3 contains 15 residues. V gave up 2 bases and J gave up 0 bases; unmatched junction bases: 1. The CDR3 nucleotides read TGTGCCAGCAGCTTAACGGGGGGGAGCACAGATACGCAGTATTTT. It codes for CASSLTGGSTDTQYF.

This clone was seen a handful of times. The chain carries TRBV5-4 and TRBJ1-2; D possibly corresponds to TRBD1 (5 bases). Germline-derived CDR1 and CDR2 are SGHNT and YYREEE (reference sequence). The CDR3 is 15 amino acids. V lost 0 bases and J 1 base, leaving 10 bases between the germline ends. CDR3 sequence reads: CASSLEAGRNYGYTF. The DNA for the CDR3 is TGTGCCAGCAGCTTGGAGGCAGGGCGTAACTATGGCTACACCTTC.

V usage is TRBV28 and J usage is TRBJ2-4, with 9 bases fitting TRBD2. The CDR3 covers 15 residues. J lost 7 bases, V lost 3 bases, and 7 bases had no gene match. Germline CDR1 is MDHEN and CDR2 is SYDVKM. CDR3 in amino acids: CASSFARGGWNIQYF. The CDR3 nucleotides are TGTGCCAGCAGTTTCGCGCGGGGGGGCTGGAACATTCAGTACTTC.

The rearrangement links TRBV7-2 to TRBJ1-1; D may be TRBD1 (6 bases). CDR3 length: 13 residues. CDR1 is SGHTA, CDR2 FQGNSA, per germline. Trimming shortened V by 3 bases and J by 7 bases, and 12 bases separated the two germline ends. CDR3 loop: CASSFNREGEAFF. CDR3 nucleotides: TGTGCCAGCAGCTTCAACAGGGAGGGTGAAGCTTTCTTT.

The chain couples TRBV3-1 (or the pseudogene TRBV3-2) to TRBJ2-6, with 9 nucleotides matching TRBD1. The trim removed 3 bases at V and 3 bases at J, leaving 6 bases unmatched. Looked up from germline, CDR1 is LGHDT and CDR2 is YNNKEL (reference sequence). This CDR3 region has 17 residues. The CDR3 is CASSHGQGMGGANVLTF. The DNA of the CDR3 is TGTGCCAGCAGCCATGGACAGGGGATGGGTGGGGCCAACGTCCTGACTTTC.

This chain joins TRBV5-6 and TRBJ1-2; D remains ambiguous. Germline CDR1 is SGHDT and CDR2 is YYEEEE. V lost 6 bases and J 3 bases, leaving 12 bases between the germline ends. The CDR3 runs 13 residues. CDR3 bases: TGTGCCAGCACCCCCGCGGGCCACTATGGCTACACCTTC. This encodes CASTPAGHYGYTF.

With regard to this clone: This CDR3 is also generated by other DNA sequences in the sample. The rearrangement joins TRBV18 to TRBJ1-6; 8 nucleotides match TRBD1. Germline assignment: CDR1 KGHSH and CDR2 LQKENI. This CDR3 has 14 residues. The V segment lost 2 bases and the J segment 10 bases; nucleotides outside the gene matches: 4. The DNA of the CDR3 is TGTGCCAGCTCACCATTGGACAGGGACTCACCCCTCCACTTT. This codes for CASSPLDRDSPLHF.

The chain joins TRBV27 to TRBJ2-6; D not resolved. CDR1 and CDR2 (germline): MNHEY, SMNVEV (reference sequence). The CDR3 sequence is 14 residues long. The germline V and J ends were trimmed by 4 bases and 0 bases, with 4 bases remaining between them. This CDR3 reads CASSSLSGANVLTF. The CDR3 DNA sequence: TGTGCCAGCAGTTCCCTCTCTGGGGCCAACGTCCTGACTTTC.

The V gene is TRBV7-9, the J gene TRBJ1-2; 7 bases align to TRBD1. The CDR3 runs to 13 residues. Trimming cost V 1 base and J 8 bases; bases outside gene matches: 4. Germline loops: CDR1 SEHNR, CDR2 FQNEAQ (reference sequence). The CDR3 sequence: CASSLEGAKGYTF. The DNA of the CDR3 is TGTGCCAGCAGCTTAGAGGGGGCCAAGGGCTACACCTTC.

In this sample, this clone turned up once. The chain uses TRBV15 and TRBJ2-1; D ambiguous. Trimming shortened V by 0 bases and J by 10 bases, and 19 bases separated the two germline ends. Germline values: CDR1 LNHNV, CDR2 YYDKDF (reference sequence). The CDR3 is 16 residues long. CDR3 sequence: CATSRDRVERSEEQFF. CDR3 DNA: TGTGCCACCAGCAGAGATCGTGTGGAACGGAGCGAGGAGCAGTTCTTC.

This chain links TRBV4-3 with TRBJ1-2; possible D gene TRBD1, 6 bases. Germline V gene sequence: CDR1 LGHNA, CDR2 YSLEER. Trimming cost V 1 base and J 4 bases, with 16 bases left between them. The CDR3 is 16 amino acids. The CDR3 is CASSQVRQVAPYGYTF. CDR3 DNA sequence: TGCGCCAGCAGCCAAGTTCGACAGGTCGCCCCCTATGGCTACACCTTC.

The chain couples TRBV12-2 to TRBJ2-7; the DNA was not used to check the table's D call, TRBD1. TRBV12-2 is a documented pseudogene. The CDR3 loop spans 16 amino acids. CDR3 sequence: CASRLVGQQPNYEQYF. The DNA for the CDR3 is TGTGCAAGTCGCTTAGTGGGGCAACAGCCCAACTACGAGCAGTACTTC.

DNA of the CDR3: TGTGCCAGCAGCTTAGGGGCAGCTAATGAAAAACTGTTTTTT. This sequence encodes CASSLGAANEKLFF. The V gene is TRBV7-9, the J gene TRBJ1-4; D ambiguous. Germline V lookup: CDR1 SEHNR, CDR2 FQNEAQ (reference sequence). With 1 base removed from V and 3 bases from J, the gap between germline ends came to 6 bases. The CDR3 has 14 residues.

Details on this clone: This CDR3 is also generated by other DNA sequences in the sample. CDR3 loop: CASSLGAGAINQPQHF. The DNA for the CDR3 is TGTGCCAGCAGCTTGGGTGCAGGGGCCATCAATCAGCCCCAGCATTTT. The chain uses TRBV5-5 and TRBJ1-5; D is possibly TRBD1 (6 bases). V was trimmed by 0 bases and J by 3 bases, leaving 13 bases between them. CDR1 and CDR2 from the germline V gene are SGHKS and YYEKEE (reference sequence). This CDR3 is 16 amino acids long.

This clone was detected a few times. The chain links TRBV11-2 to TRBJ1-1, with 8 bases lining up with TRBD1. The germline gives CDR1 SGHAT, CDR2 FQNNGV. V shed 4 bases and J 5 bases; nucleotides not matched to a gene: 6. This CDR3 comprises 14 residues. For the CDR3, the DNA is TGTGCCAGCAGCTGGACAGGGTTGAGGACTGAAGCTTTCTTT. The encoded protein is CASSWTGLRTEAFF.

The V gene is TRBV3-1 (or the pseudogene TRBV3-2), the J gene TRBJ1-3; tentative D call: TRBD1 (6 bases). The ends were cut back, 3 bases at V and 0 bases at J, with 12 bases in the middle. The CDR3 spans 16 residues. In germline, CDR1 is LGHDT, CDR2 YNNKEL (reference sequence). CDR3 sequence: CASSHDRTLSGNTIYF. The CDR3, as DNA: TGTGCCAGCAGCCATGACAGGACCCTCTCTGGAAACACCATATATTTT.

V and J are TRBV5-1 and TRBJ2-7; D might be TRBD1 (6 bases). The germline gives CDR1 SGHRS, CDR2 YFSETQ. The V gene lost 0 bases and the J gene lost 6 bases, with 19 bases spanning the gap. The length of the CDR3 is 16 residues. The CDR3 protein is CASSLEQGNTGSEQYF. The CDR3 coding sequence is TGCGCCAGCAGCTTGGAACAGGGAAACACCGGGTCCGAGCAGTACTTC. Full variable domain (missing parts from reference TRBV5-1 and TRBJ2-7): KAGVTQTPRYLIKTRGQQVTLSCSPISGHRSVSWYQQTPGQGLQFLFEYFSETQRNKGNFPGRFSGRQFSNSRSEMNVSTLELGDSALYLCASSLEQGNTGSEQYFGPGTRLTVT.

The chain combines TRBV11-2 with TRBJ2-5; D is possibly TRBD1 (5 bases). Per germline, CDR1 SGHAT and CDR2 FQNNGV. V was clipped by 0 bases and J by 5 bases, with 7 bases between them. CDR3 length equals 13 residues. The CDR3 protein is CASSLEGLETQYF. The CDR3 DNA reads TGTGCCAGCAGCTTAGAGGGGCTGGAGACCCAGTACTTC. Drawing the rest from reference TRBV11-2 and TRBJ2-5, the complete variable domain is EAGVAQSPRYKIIEKRQSVAFWCNPISGHATLYWYQQILGQGPKLLIQFQNNGVVDDSQLPKDRFSAERLKGVDSTLKIQPAKLEDSAVYLCASSLEGLETQYFGPGTRLLVL.